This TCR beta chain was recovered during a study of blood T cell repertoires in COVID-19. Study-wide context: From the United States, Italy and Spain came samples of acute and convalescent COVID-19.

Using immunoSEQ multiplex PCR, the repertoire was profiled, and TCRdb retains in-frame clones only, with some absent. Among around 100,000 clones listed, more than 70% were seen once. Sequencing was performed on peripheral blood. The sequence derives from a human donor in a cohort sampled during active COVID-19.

The CDR3 sequence is CASSQIIPREKLFF. DNA of the CDR3: TGTGCCAGCAGCCAAATAATTCCTAGGGAAAAACTGTTTTTT. The chain is built from TRBV4-2 and TRBJ1-4; D unresolved. CDR1 and CDR2 (germline): LGHNA, YNFKEQ. The CDR3 sequence is 14 residues long. Trimming took 2 bases from V and 8 from J, leaving 12 bases between them.